This T cell receptor (beta chain) was recovered during a study of identical twins. General study findings and limits: Beta out-of-frame twin sharing showed a weaker excess.

In germline, CDR1 is WSHSY, CDR2 SAAADI. V gave up 6 bases and J gave up 5 bases, with 10 bases separating them. This CDR3 contains 12 residues. TCRdb re-called the 5' RACE reads with MiXCR, one entry per CDR3 protein. This table holds 200,000 to 250,000 distinct CDR3 sequences, roughly 7.5% found once. This clonotype was counted a few times. Its antigen is currently unknown. These records were also assigned to another study, of yellow fever vaccine responses in identical twins.

The specimen was memory (CD45RO+) T cells sorted from blood. The receptor comes from a woman aged 18-30 years in good health. The chain recombines TRBV10-2 with TRBJ1-1; the D is unclear. The CDR3 region has the DNA TGCGCCAGCAGCGAAGACCTGACTGAAGCTTTCTTT. Its translation: CASSEDLTEAFF.